A selection of T cell receptor beta chains follows, all from one sample in a study of T-cell memory formation after mild COVID-19. TCRdb analysed the 5' RACE reads with MiXCR anew, one entry per CDR3 protein. Of around 370,000 distinct CDR3 sequences in the sample, about 21% are singletons; the top ten hold around an eighth. Sequences were obtained from PBMCs or a T cell subset sorted from them (not recorded which). The receptors shown here come from an adult woman who had mild COVID-19 (a few samples of this study predate the infection). Cell type and time point are not known. Each CDR3 is given with its conserved first and last residue. The D gene is left open where the match is weak. Not all rows give a size; the values are once, few, many and, for expanded clones, a class.

>few|TRBJ2-3|TRBV6-5|.|14
TGTGCCAGCAGTTACAACTCCCAGTTCCCAACGCAGTATTTT
CASSYNSQFPTQYF
>.|TRBJ1-1|TRBV10-3|TRBD1|19
TGTGCCATCACCCGCAGTTTGGACAGGAGTAAGAGAATGAACACTGAAGCTTTCTTT
CAITRSLDRSKRMNTEAFF
>few|TRBJ1-4|TRBV7-8|.|13
TGTGCCAGCAGCCCGACAGTGAATGAAAAACTGTTTTTT
CASSPTVNEKLFF
>.|TRBJ2-4|TRBV5-1|TRBD1|13
TGCGCCAGCAGCTTGGTGGGACAGGGTATTCAGTACTTC
CASSLVGQGIQYF
>few|TRBJ2-1|TRBV5-1|TRBD1|14
TGCGCCAGCAGCGGGGGACAGCTGGACAATGAGCAGTTCTTC
CASSGGQLDNEQFF
>.|TRBJ1-2|TRBV20-1|.|13
TGCAGTCCCAGCGGGGGTCAGGTCTATGGCTACACCTTC
CSPSGGQVYGYTF
>.|TRBJ2-3|TRBV11-2|.|16
TGTGCCAGCAGCCTTCAGGGCGGGGGCAGCACAGATACGCAGTATTTT
CASSLQGGGSTDTQYF
>.|TRBJ2-7|TRBV9|.|14
TGTGCCAGCAGCCCTCGATCGGGTTCCGACGAGCAGTACTTC
CASSPRSGSDEQYF
>few|TRBJ2-5|TRBV12-3/TRBV12-4|.|12
TGTGCCAGCCGACAATTGGGAGAGACCCAGTACTTC
CASRQLGETQYF
>.|TRBJ1-3|TRBV20-1|.|15
TGCAGTGCCGACCCTGGGACGAGCTCTGGAAACACCATATATTTT
CSADPGTSSGNTIYF
>few|TRBJ2-5|TRBV18|.|13
TGTGCCAGCTCACCGGACCGGGCGGAGACCCAGTACTTC
CASSPDRAETQYF
>.|TRBJ2-1|TRBV5-1|TRBD1|16
TGCGCCAGCAGCTTGGGGGACAGGGGGCGCGAATTTGAGCAGTTCTTC
CASSLGDRGREFEQFF
>.|TRBJ1-6|TRBV12-3/TRBV12-4|TRBD1|13
TGTGCCAGCAGTCAGACAGGGGACTCACCCCTCCACTTT
CASSQTGDSPLHF
>many|TRBJ2-3|TRBV10-3|.|16
TGTGCCATCAGTGAAGGGAGTGGGCGGAGCACAGATACGCAGTATTTT
CAISEGSGRSTDTQYF
>few|TRBJ2-1|TRBV15|TRBD2|15
TGTGCCACCAGCGAGGGACTAGCGGAGTACAATGAGCAGTTCTTC
CATSEGLAEYNEQFF
>.|TRBJ1-4|TRBV9|.|12
TGTGCCAGCAGCGCAACTAATGAAAAACTGTTTTTT
CASSATNEKLFF
>few|TRBJ2-7|TRBV9|.|14
TGTGCCAGTAATCAGGGAGTTTCCTCCTACGAGCAGTACTTC
CASNQGVSSYEQYF
>.|TRBJ2-3|TRBV18|TRBD2|15
TGTGCCAGCTCACCAAATAGCGGACTAGGAGATACGCAGTATTTT
CASSPNSGLGDTQYF
>.|TRBJ1-5|TRBV30|.|16
TGTGCCTGGAAAGCGATAGCCAAAGGGTTCGATCAGCCCCAGCATTTT
CAWKAIAKGFDQPQHF
>few|TRBJ2-1|TRBV11-2|TRBD2|16
TGTGCCAGCAGCTTAGCCCTAGCGGGGGGGCTGAATGAGCAGTTCTTC
CASSLALAGGLNEQFF
>.|TRBJ2-7|TRBV18|.|13
TGTGCCAGCTCACCCGGGATGAGCTACGAGCAGTACTTC
CASSPGMSYEQYF
>few|TRBJ2-1|TRBV20-1|TRBD2|14
TGCAGTGCTCCCCGACTAGCGGGTGACAATGAGCAGTTCTTC
CSAPRLAGDNEQFF
>few|TRBJ1-3|TRBV12-3/TRBV12-4|TRBD1|15
TGTGCCAGCAGTTCAGGGGGGAGCTCTGGAAACACCATATATTTT
CASSSGGSSGNTIYF
>.|TRBJ2-3|TRBV7-9|TRBD2|16
TGTGCCAGCAGCCCCGGGGGGACTAGGGCTTCCGATACGCAGTATTTT
CASSPGGTRASDTQYF
>few|TRBJ2-7|TRBV20-1|TRBD2|14
TGCAGTGCTAGTGGGGCTAGCGGGGCCTACGAGCAGTACTTC
CSASGASGAYEQYF
>.|TRBJ1-2|TRBV5-1|TRBD1|14
TGCGCCAGCAGTGGGACAGGGGACATCTATGGCTACACCTTC
CASSGTGDIYGYTF
>.|TRBJ1-2|TRBV3-1|.|14
TGTGCCAGCAGCCAAGAGGAGAGCAGCTATGGCTACACCTTC
CASSQEESSYGYTF
>.|TRBJ2-4|TRBV20-1|TRBD2|17
TGCAGTGCCCGTCCCGGGAGCGGGAGGGCCGCGGGAAACATTCAGTACTTC
CSARPGSGRAAGNIQYF
>few|TRBJ2-3|TRBV29-1|TRBD1|18
TGCAGCGTTGAAGCCCTCAGGGGGCGCAGAGGTAGCACAGATACGCAGTATTTT
CSVEALRGRRGSTDTQYF
>.|TRBJ1-1|TRBV27|TRBD1|17
TGTGCCAGCAGTCCCCCGGGACAGGGGGCCTTCAACACTGAAGCTTTCTTT
CASSPPGQGAFNTEAFF
>many|TRBJ2-5|TRBV9|TRBD2|16
TGTGCCAGCAGCGTTACTAGCGGGGTTGTTCAAGAGACCCAGTACTTC
CASSVTSGVVQETQYF
>few|TRBJ1-3|TRBV12-3/TRBV12-4|.|13
TGTGCCAACACCATCCTCTCTGGAAACACCATATATTTT
CANTILSGNTIYF
>few|TRBJ2-3|TRBV20-1|TRBD2|15
TGCAGTGCTTCCCCGGCTAGCGGGCGCACAGATACGCAGTATTTT
CSASPASGRTDTQYF
>few|TRBJ2-6|TRBV20-1|.|15
TGCAGTGCTAGAGTATTAGGCTCTGGGGCCAACGTCCTGACTTTC
CSARVLGSGANVLTF